What follows describes a single TCR beta chain. The entry originates in a study of control samples from healthy donors and cancer patients. TCRdb's copy holds only in-frame clones and misses some; the assay was immunoSEQ multiplex PCR. Of tens of thousands of clones detected, 85% to 90% appear once; the ten largest clones hold about 10%. V was shortened by 1 base and J by 0 bases, with 4 bases between the two germline ends. CDR3 length: 14 amino acids. Germline V gives CDR1 LGHDT, CDR2 YNNKEL (reference sequence). Source material: PBMCs. The receptor was derived from a woman aged 50 to 65 with colorectal cancer. V usage is TRBV3-1 (or the pseudogene TRBV3-2) and J usage is TRBJ2-1; no firm D call. DNA for the CDR3: TGTGCCAGCAGCCAAGGGAGCTCCTACAATGAGCAGTTCTTC. Its protein is CASSQGSSYNEQFF.